This T cell receptor beta chain was profiled in a study of blood T cell repertoires in COVID-19. In the study overall: From T cells, B-cell-depleted T cells, or PBMCs came the material, which was cDNA or gDNA.

Germline loops: CDR1 MDHEN, CDR2 SYDVKM. Germline trimming cut 5 bases from V and 9 bases from J; bases unmatched to any gene: 10. The CDR3 sequence is 14 residues long. Data came from immunoSEQ multiplex PCR; TCRdb stores just in-frame clones and leaves some out. The table includes about 290,000 clones, around 90% detected once. Participants' reported clinical history set cohort assignment. The TCR originated in a woman aged 35 to 49 who had recovered from COVID-19. The chain has TRBV28 and TRBJ2-1; TRBD2 matches at 7 bases. The sequenced material came from PBMCs or T cells enriched from blood (not recorded which). CDR3 in amino acids: CASSRRTGGGEQFF. The CDR3, as DNA: TGTGCCAGCAGTCGACGGACGGGCGGGGGTGAGCAGTTCTTC. The whole variable domain, filled in from reference TRBV28 and TRBJ2-1, reads DVKVTQSSRYLVKRTGEKVFLECVQDMDHENMFWYRQDPGLGLRLIYFSYDVKMKEKGDIPEGYSVSREKKERFSLILESASTNQTSMYLCASSRRTGGGEQFFGPGTRLTVL.